The rows below give T cell receptor beta chains drawn from one sample of a study of T cells after yellow fever vaccination. MiXCR, applied by TCRdb to the 5' RACE reads, yields one record per CDR3 protein. Found here are around 300,000 distinct CDR3 sequences, roughly 4% of them singletons; the top ten hold 20% to 25%. The source was PBMCs, collected 5 days after the yellow fever booster vaccination. The receptors derive from a man in his late teens or twenties who received the YFV17D yellow fever vaccine. CDR3s include the opening cysteine and the closing phenylalanine or tryptophan. D genes are given only for firm matches. Only part of the rows carry a size: once, few, many, or a class if the clone is expanded.

DNA	CDR3	size	D	V	J
TGCAGTGCTAGAGATCCCTTGGGCGGTCGGGGCACTGAAGCTTTCTTT	CSARDPLGGRGTEAFF	few	.	TRBV20-1	TRBJ1-1
TGTGCCATCAGTGAGTCGGTAAACAGAGCCTACGAGCAGTACTTC	CAISESVNRAYEQYF	many	.	TRBV10-3	TRBJ2-7
TGTGCCAGCAGCTTAGCCGGGGTATACGAGCAGTACTTC	CASSLAGVYEQYF	many	.	TRBV7-9	TRBJ2-7
TGTGCCAGCAGTTCTATGACAGAGGCCTTGCAGCCCCAGCATTTT	CASSSMTEALQPQHF	.	.	TRBV2	TRBJ1-5
TGCAGTGCTAGATCGACTAGCGGGGGCCGGTTCACAGATACGCAGTATTTT	CSARSTSGGRFTDTQYF	few	TRBD2	TRBV20-1	TRBJ2-3
TGTGCCAGCAGTGAACCTAGCGCTTCTTACACAGATACGCAGTATTTT	CASSEPSASYTDTQYF	few	.	TRBV6-1	TRBJ2-3
TGCGCCAGCAGCTTGGCCGGGACAGGGGATCAGCCCCAGCATTTT	CASSLAGTGDQPQHF	many	TRBD1	TRBV5-1	TRBJ1-5
TGTGCCAGCAGCGCTCCACTGGGGATCATAAGCACAGATACGCAGTATTTT	CASSAPLGIISTDTQYF	.	.	TRBV7-9	TRBJ2-3
TGTGCCAGCAGCCCCCACCGGGACAGGGGTGCCGGGGAGCTGTTTTTT	CASSPHRDRGAGELFF	.	TRBD1	TRBV3-1	TRBJ2-2
TGTGCCAGCAGTGGTCAGGAAATCTATGGCTACACCTTC	CASSGQEIYGYTF	few	.	TRBV2	TRBJ1-2
TGTGCCAGCAGCTTAGTACTGGGGGCAGGTGAAGCTTTCTTT	CASSLVLGAGEAFF	few	.	TRBV7-9	TRBJ1-1